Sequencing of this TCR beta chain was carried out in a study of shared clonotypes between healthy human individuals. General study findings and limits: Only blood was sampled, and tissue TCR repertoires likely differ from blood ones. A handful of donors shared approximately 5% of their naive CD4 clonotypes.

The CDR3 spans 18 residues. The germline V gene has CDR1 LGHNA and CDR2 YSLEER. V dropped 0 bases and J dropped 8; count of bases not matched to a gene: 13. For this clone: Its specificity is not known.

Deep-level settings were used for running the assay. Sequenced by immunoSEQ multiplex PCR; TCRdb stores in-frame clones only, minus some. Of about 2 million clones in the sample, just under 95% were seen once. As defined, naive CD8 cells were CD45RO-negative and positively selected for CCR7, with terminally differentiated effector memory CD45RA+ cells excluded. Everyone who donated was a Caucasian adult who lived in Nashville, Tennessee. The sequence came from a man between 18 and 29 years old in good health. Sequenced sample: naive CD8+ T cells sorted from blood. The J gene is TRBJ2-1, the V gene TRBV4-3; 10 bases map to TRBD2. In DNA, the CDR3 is TGCGCCAGCAGCCAAGATATCTTGGAGCGGGAGGGCGGGGATGAGCAGTTCTTC. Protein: CASSQDILEREGGDEQFF.